The 28 T cell receptor beta chains listed next were all sequenced from one sample in a study of identifying expanded T cells in peripheral blood. The table came from immunoSEQ multiplex PCR; TCRdb's copy has only in-frame clones and leaves some out. The sample contains approximately 97,000 clones, about nine tenths of which appear only once. Specimen: blood. Receptors were obtained from a person aged 18 to 75 in good health.

The CDR3 region is CASSVVEGLSGFEAFF. The CDR3 DNA reads TGTGCCAGCAGCGTAGTGGAGGGGTTATCAGGATTTGAAGCTTTCTTT. V usage is TRBV9 and J usage is TRBJ1-1, with D maybe TRBD1 (5 bases). The CDR3 runs to 16 residues. V lost 0 bases and J 7 bases, leaving 19 bases between the germline ends. From germline, CDR1 is SGDLS and CDR2 YYNGEE.

The genes are TRBV19 and TRBJ1-5; weak D call: TRBD1 (6 bases). CDR1 and CDR2 from the germline V gene are LNHDA and SQIVND (reference sequence). V shed 5 bases and J shed 3 bases, with 11 bases lying between them. The CDR3 loop spans 14 amino acids. The CDR3 DNA reads TGTGCCAGTAGTCCACAGGGTCCCAATCAGCCCCAGCATTTT. Its protein is CASSPQGPNQPQHF.

The rearrangement links TRBV27 to TRBJ1-3, with D maybe TRBD1 (5 bases). CDR3 length: 14 amino acids. V was trimmed by 8 bases and J by 0 bases, leaving 11 bases between them. Germline loops: CDR1 MNHEY, CDR2 SMNVEV (reference sequence). The DNA for the CDR3 is TGTGCCAGCCGACGAGGGACCTCTGGAAACACCATATATTTT. This codes for CASRRGTSGNTIYF.

The chain recombines TRBV28 with TRBJ2-7; TRBD1 might be the D (5 bases). The CDR3 is made up of 14 amino acids. V dropped 6 bases and J dropped 0 bases, with 12 bases sitting between them. CDR1 is MDHEN and CDR2 is SYDVKM in the germline V gene. The CDR3 DNA follows: TGTGCCAGCAGGATGACAGCACCCTCCTACGAGCAGTACTTC. Encoded protein: CASRMTAPSYEQYF.

This chain's CDR3 is CASSQEGRGNYGYTF. CDR3 coding DNA: TGCGCCAGCAGCCAAGAGGGACGGGGTAACTATGGCTACACCTTC. The chain links TRBV4-1 to TRBJ1-2, with a weak D call TRBD1 (5 bases). The CDR3 sequence is 15 residues long. CDR1 is MGHRA, CDR2 YSYEKL, per germline. Trimming took 0 bases from V and 1 from J, leaving 9 bases between them.

The chain links TRBV28 to TRBJ1-3, with D possibly matching TRBD1 (5 bases). The V gene lost 3 bases and the J gene lost 3 bases, with 12 bases spanning the gap. Germline V gene sequence: CDR1 MDHEN, CDR2 SYDVKM. The CDR3 spans 15 residues. The CDR3 DNA is TGTGCCAGCAGTTTTACGGGGACCGTTGGAAACACCATATATTTT. Its translation is CASSFTGTVGNTIYF.

CDR3 nucleotides: TGTGCCAGCAGCTTAGATATAGGGAGGGCGACTTTCTTT. Residues: CASSLDIGRATFF. The chain links TRBV11-2 to TRBJ1-1; D not resolved. The germline V gene has CDR1 SGHAT and CDR2 FQNNGV. The CDR3 loop spans 13 amino acids. Trimming pared 0 bases from V and 12 bases from J, leaving 14 bases between. Variable domain in full (rest from reference TRBV11-2 and TRBJ1-1): EAGVAQSPRYKIIEKRQSVAFWCNPISGHATLYWYQQILGQGPKLLIQFQNNGVVDDSQLPKDRFSAERLKGVDSTLKIQPAKLEDSAVYLCASSLDIGRATFFGQGTRLTVV.

The chain combines TRBV6-4 with TRBJ2-7; D call uncertain. With 5 bases removed from V and 3 bases from J, the gap between germline ends came to 14 bases. This CDR3 has 14 amino acids. Germline CDR1 reads MRHNA; CDR2 reads SNTAGT. CDR3 amino acids: CASSPSHGRYEQYF. The CDR3 coding sequence is TGTGCCAGCAGTCCTTCACATGGGCGCTACGAGCAGTACTTC.

This rearrangement joins TRBV19 to TRBJ2-3; 9 bases are shared with TRBD2. Germline V gene sequence: CDR1 LNHDA, CDR2 SQIVND (reference sequence). V shed 6 bases, J shed 0 bases, and the junction held 7 bases outside the gene matches. This CDR3 has 16 residues. CDR3 in amino acids: CASSTPGLASTDTQYF. The CDR3 DNA reads as TGTGCCAGTAGCACCCCAGGACTAGCGAGCACAGATACGCAGTATTTT.

The genes are TRBV7-8 and TRBJ2-1; D is undetermined. CDR3 size: 13 residues. Trimming removed 1 base from V and 6 bases from J, with 7 bases in between. Germline lookup yields CDR1 SGHVS and CDR2 FQNEAQ. The CDR3: CASSLGRSNEQFF. CDR3 sequence (DNA): TGTGCCAGCAGCTTAGGACGCAGCAATGAGCAGTTCTTC.

The rearrangement uses TRBV30 and TRBJ1-5; 8 bases agree with TRBD1. The CDR3 has 16 residues. Germline CDR1 GTSNPN, CDR2 SVGIG (reference sequence). J gave up 2 bases and V 4 bases, and 10 bases lay outside the gene matches. The chain's CDR3 is CAWTGGSTPGNQPQHF. In DNA form, the CDR3 reads TGTGCCTGGACAGGGGGCTCAACTCCAGGCAATCAGCCCCAGCATTTT. The complete variable domain, with remaining parts taken from reference TRBV30 and TRBJ1-5, reads SQTIHQWPATLVQPVGSPLSLECTVEGTSNPNLYWYRQAAGRGLQLLFYSVGIGQISSEVPQNLSASRPQDRQFILSSKKLLLSDSGFYLCAWTGGSTPGNQPQHFGDGTRLSIL.

J is TRBJ1-3 and V is TRBV5-6; D perhaps matches TRBD1 (6 bases). V lost 4 bases, J lost 2 bases, and 16 bases lay in between. Germline CDR1 and CDR2: SGHDT and YYEEEE. The length of the CDR3 is 16 residues. CDR3 sequence: CASSQITGGPGNTIYF. Written as DNA, the CDR3 is TGTGCCAGCAGCCAGATCACGGGGGGGCCTGGAAACACCATATATTTT.

The chain joins TRBV4-2 to TRBJ2-1; tentatively, D is TRBD1 (7 bases). This CDR3 spans 14 amino acids. Germline V gene data show CDR1 as LGHNA and CDR2 as YNFKEQ. The V end lost 4 bases, the J end lost 6 bases, and 13 bases lay between the germline ends. The CDR3 region has the DNA TGTGCCAGCAGCCCCCGGCAGGGGGGCAATGAGCAGTTCTTC. It specifies CASSPRQGGNEQFF.

J is TRBJ2-7 and V is TRBV4-1, with 11 bases that match TRBD2. Per germline, CDR1 MGHRA and CDR2 YSYEKL. The CDR3 runs to 15 residues. V was clipped by 4 bases and J by 4 bases; unmatched bases: 6. The CDR3 DNA is TGCGCCAGCAGCCTCTTAGCGGGAGGGATGTACGAGCAGTACTTC. Translated: CASSLLAGGMYEQYF.

This clone was observed a single time. The V call is TRBV30, the J call TRBJ2-1; D unresolved. The CDR3 loop spans 11 amino acids. The germline V gene encodes CDR1 GTSNPN and CDR2 SVGIG (reference sequence). V lost 8 bases and J lost 2, with 7 bases in between. This chain's CDR3 is CALAAYNEQFF. DNA of the CDR3: TGTGCCCTGGCGGCCTACAATGAGCAGTTCTTC. Full variable domain (outside the CDR3, taken from reference TRBV30 and TRBJ2-1): SQTIHQWPATLVQPVGSPLSLECTVEGTSNPNLYWYRQAAGRGLQLLFYSVGIGQISSEVPQNLSASRPQDRQFILSSKKLLLSDSGFYLCALAAYNEQFFGPGTRLTVL.

This chain links TRBV2 with TRBJ1-1; the match to TRBD1 covers 7 bases. Per the germline V gene, CDR1 is SNHLY and CDR2 is FYNNEI. The CDR3 consists of 11 residues. V was pared by 11 bases and J by 7 bases, with 7 bases of the junction left unmatched. The CDR3 sequence: CACSGQIEAFF. CDR3 bases: TGTGCCTGCTCGGGACAGATTGAAGCTTTCTTT.

The DNA of the CDR3 is TGTGCCAGCAGCTTACTCAGCAGCACAGATACGCAGTATTTT. This sequence encodes CASSLLSSTDTQYF. The V gene is TRBV7-3, the J gene TRBJ2-3; D not certain. The CDR3 is 14 residues long. Germline V lookup: CDR1 SGHTA, CDR2 FQGTGA. Trimming removed 2 bases at V and 0 bases at J, with 6 bases between.

The V and J genes are TRBV9 and TRBJ1-4; D is possibly TRBD1 (6 bases). Deletions cut 6 bases from V and 2 bases from J, with 14 bases between. The germline CDR1 and CDR2 sequences are SGDLS and YYNGEE. The CDR3 is 15 amino acids. CDR3 nucleotide sequence: TGTGCCAGCACCCGAGGGACATACACTAATGAAAAACTGTTTTTT. Translation gives CASTRGTYTNEKLFF. Together with reference TRBV9 and TRBJ1-4, the CDR3 gives the full variable domain: DSGVTQTPKHLITATGQRVTLRCSPRSGDLSVYWYQQSLDQGLQFLIQYYNGEERAKGNILERFSAQQFPDLHSELNLSSLELGDSALYFCASTRGTYTNEKLFFGSGTQLSVL.

The V call is TRBV5-1, the J call TRBJ2-1, with TRBD2 as a possible D gene (5 bases). Trimming stripped 0 bases from V and 0 bases from J, with 10 bases between. The CDR3 has 16 amino acids. Germline assignment: CDR1 SGHRS and CDR2 YFSETQ. The CDR3 nucleotides are TGCGCCAGCAGCTTGGTTAGCGCTAGCTCCTACAATGAGCAGTTCTTC. This codes for CASSLVSASSYNEQFF. Drawing the rest from reference TRBV5-1 and TRBJ2-1, the complete variable domain is KAGVTQTPRYLIKTRGQQVTLSCSPISGHRSVSWYQQTPGQGLQFLFEYFSETQRNKGNFPGRFSGRQFSNSRSEMNVSTLELGDSALYLCASSLVSASSYNEQFFGPGTRLTVL.

This clone was picked up a small number of times. The rearrangement uses TRBV19 and TRBJ1-2, with TRBD1 identical over 8 bases. CDR3 size: 14 residues. V dropped 7 bases and J dropped 4; count of bases not matched to a gene: 8. Germline CDR1 and CDR2: LNHDA and SQIVND (reference sequence). The CDR3 nucleotides read TGTGCCAGTAAGGGACAGGATTCGCTCTATGGCTACACCTTC. Translation gives CASKGQDSLYGYTF.

The genes are TRBV5-5 and TRBJ1-2, with D perhaps TRBD1 (6 bases). Germline CDR1 is SGHKS and CDR2 is YYEKEE (reference sequence). There are 14 residues in the CDR3. V was cut by 3 bases and J by 4 bases, with 13 bases left in between. The CDR3 loop reads CASSSQQGGYGYTF. The CDR3 nucleotides are TGTGCCAGCAGCTCACAACAGGGCGGCTATGGCTACACCTTC.

This clone was seen more than once but under ten times. This sequence joins TRBV7-2 and TRBJ2-1; the D gene is possibly TRBD2 (5 bases). Trimming cost V 4 bases and J 0 bases, with 13 bases left between them. Germline assignment: CDR1 SGHTA and CDR2 FQGNSA. This CDR3 spans 16 amino acids. The CDR3 is CASSSLGSGSYNEQFF. In nucleotides, the CDR3 is TGTGCCAGCAGCTCCCTAGGAAGCGGCTCCTACAATGAGCAGTTCTTC.

This clone appeared once. The V call is TRBV7-2, the J call TRBJ2-2; D is possibly TRBD2 (5 bases). Germline V gives CDR1 SGHTA, CDR2 FQGNSA. This CDR3 is built from 14 residues. V gave up 1 base and J gave up 6 bases, with 9 bases separating them. This CDR3 is CASSLEIAPGELFF. The CDR3 bases are TGTGCCAGCAGCTTAGAAATAGCGCCCGGGGAGCTGTTTTTT.

About this clone: A junction boundary mismatches the germline segment, possibly from a read error. The chain carries TRBV7-2 and TRBJ2-1, with D perhaps matching TRBD2 (7 bases). Germline CDR1 is SGHTA and CDR2 is FQGNSA. This CDR3 comprises 16 residues. The CDR3 loop is CASSLRGAASHNEQFF. CDR3 in DNA: TGTGCCAGCAGCTTACGGGGGGCGGCCTCCCACAATGAGCAGTTCTTC.

This clone is a singleton in its sample. The J gene is TRBJ1-1, the V gene TRBV5-1; possibly TRBD1 for D (5 bases). This CDR3 comprises 14 residues. Germline values: CDR1 SGHRS, CDR2 YFSETQ. Trimming left V 4 bases short and J 4 bases short, with 14 bases between. CDR3 DNA sequence: TGCGCCAGCAGCCTAGCCAGGGTTATCACTGAAGCTTTCTTT. It is translated as CASSLARVITEAFF.

The rearrangement joins TRBV10-3 to TRBJ2-7; 11 bases map to TRBD2. This CDR3 has 15 amino acids. After removal of 7 bases from V and 0 bases from J, the junction contained 5 bases not matched to a gene. The V gene's germline CDR1 is ENHRY and CDR2 SYGVKD. CDR3 coding DNA: TGTGCCATCACCGGGGGACTAGCGGACTCCTACGAGCAGTACTTC. As protein: CAITGGLADSYEQYF.

The chain combines TRBV7-2 with TRBJ1-3, with TRBD1 matching over 7 bases. CDR1 and CDR2 from the germline V gene are SGHTA and FQGNSA. The CDR3 has 15 residues. The V segment lost 5 bases and the J segment 4 bases; nucleotides outside the gene matches: 8. The CDR3 region has the DNA TGTGCCAGCAGCCAGGACAGGTTTTTCGGAAACACCATATATTTT. Protein sequence: CASSQDRFFGNTIYF.

The V call is TRBV5-6, the J call TRBJ1-1; D uncertain. Germline-derived CDR1 and CDR2 are SGHDT and YYEEEE. The CDR3 is 12 amino acids. V was trimmed by 2 bases and J by 6 bases, leaving 8 bases between them. CDR3 sequence: CASSFSMAEAFF. CDR3 DNA: TGTGCCAGCAGCTTTTCGATGGCTGAAGCTTTCTTT. The full variable domain, with the rest looked up from reference TRBV5-6 and TRBJ1-1, is DAGVTQSPTHLIKTRGQQVTLRCSPKSGHDTVSWYQQALGQGPQFIFQYYEEEERQRGNFPDRFSGHQFPNYSSELNVNALLLGDSALYLCASSFSMAEAFFGQGTRLTVV.